Presented here are 10 T cell receptor beta chains from one specimen sequenced in a study of radiotherapy plus CTLA-4 blockade in lung cancer (dated by TCRdb to the late 2010s). The library was made by the immunoSEQ multiplex PCR assay. As stored in TCRdb, this immuneACCESS dataset retains in-frame rearrangements with V and J assigned. A fraction of the clones does not appear; measured against another copy, unresolved V genes explain less than half of the discrepancy, and the remainder lacks a known reason. The sample table holds roughly 97,000 clones, of which 65% to 75% were seen once. The ten largest clones add up to about 3% of the sample. Sample: peripheral blood, taken from a patient treated with radiotherapy plus ipilimumab. The receptor source for this set is a human donor with non-small cell lung cancer who had a partial response to radiotherapy plus ipilimumab. Some clones in this sample may be carry-over from other donors' samples.

This rearrangement joins TRBV4-3 to TRBJ2-2; 11 bases are a match to TRBD2. From germline, CDR1 is LGHNA and CDR2 YSLEER. This CDR3 has 16 residues. J lost 6 bases, V lost 2 bases, and 5 bases had no gene match. The CDR3 DNA follows: TGCGCCAGCAGCCAATCCTTAGCGGGGGGGCCCGGGGAGCTGTTTTTT. This codes for CASSQSLAGGPGELFF.

The CDR3 loop reads CASSQRLAGEIQETQYF. In DNA form, the CDR3 reads TGTGCCAGCAGCCAACGACTAGCGGGGGAGATCCAAGAGACCCAGTACTTC. The V and J genes are TRBV7-2 and TRBJ2-5, with TRBD2 identical over 12 bases. Germline V gene lookup returns CDR1 SGHTA and CDR2 FQGNSA. The trim removed 5 bases at V and 1 base at J, leaving 8 bases unmatched. This CDR3 spans 17 amino acids. The full variable domain, in which reference TRBV7-2 and TRBJ2-5 provide the parts outside the CDR3, is GAGVSQSPSNKVTEKGKDVELRCDPISGHTALYWYRQSLGQGLEFLIYFQGNSAPDKSGLPSDRFSAERTGGSVSTLTIQRTQQEDSAVYLCASSQRLAGEIQETQYFGPGTRLLVL.

The chain uses TRBV5-4 and TRBJ2-5; TRBD1 aligns across 8 bases. With 3 bases clipped from V and 3 bases from J, the junction kept 4 bases outside the gene matches. The CDR3 covers 14 residues. Per the germline V gene, CDR1 is SGHNT and CDR2 is YYREEE (reference sequence). The CDR3 nucleotides are TGTGCCAGCAGCTCGGGACAGGTTAAAGAGACCCAGTACTTC. It encodes CASSSGQVKETQYF.

The chain employs TRBV11-2 and TRBJ2-7; 8 bases match TRBD1. The CDR3 is 15 residues long. J lost 3 bases, V lost 5 bases, and 9 bases had no gene match. Germline V gene lookup returns CDR1 SGHAT and CDR2 FQNNGV. CDR3 in amino acids: CASSDGTGPYYEQYF. Written as DNA, the CDR3 is TGTGCCAGCAGCGATGGGACAGGACCCTACTACGAGCAGTACTTC.

This clone came up a few times. This rearrangement joins TRBV28 to TRBJ2-1; D ambiguous. The V gene's germline CDR1 is MDHEN and CDR2 SYDVKM. The CDR3 covers 13 residues. The germline V and J ends were trimmed by 1 base and 8 bases, with 9 bases remaining between them. Written as DNA, the CDR3 is TGTGCCAGCAGTTTATTTCAGGTTGATGAGCAGTTCTTC. This encodes CASSLFQVDEQFF.

The chain joins TRBV11-3 to TRBJ2-5, with TRBD2 matching over 11 bases. The V gene end was trimmed by 4 bases and the J gene end by 1 base; junction bases not matched to a gene: 2. CDR3 length: 15 amino acids. From germline, CDR1 is SGHNT and CDR2 YENEEA. The CDR3 DNA sequence: TGTGCCAGCAGCTCACTAGCGGGGGCCCAAGAGACCCAGTACTTC. Its protein product is CASSSLAGAQETQYF.

The table lists this clone with a few counts. The chain carries TRBV15 and TRBJ2-2; 11 nucleotides line up with TRBD2. With V trimmed by 2 bases and J by 1 base, 6 bases remained unmatched. This CDR3 contains 18 residues. Germline assignment: CDR1 LNHNV and CDR2 YYDKDF (reference sequence). CDR3 region: CATSRIRTSGRNTGELFF. CDR3 sequence (DNA): TGTGCCACCAGCAGAATCCGGACTAGCGGGCGGAACACCGGGGAGCTGTTTTTT. The variable domain in full, completed from reference TRBV15 and TRBJ2-2, reads DAMVIQNPRYQVTQFGKPVTLSCSQTLNHNVMYWYQQKSSQAPKLLFHYYDKDFNNEADTPDNFQSRRPNTSFCFLDIRSPGLGDTAMYLCATSRIRTSGRNTGELFFGEGSRLTVL.

This clone was detected only once. The J gene is TRBJ1-1, the V gene TRBV6-6, with D uncertain. The CDR3 extends over 13 amino acids. Per the germline V gene, CDR1 is MNHNY and CDR2 is SVGAGI (reference sequence). V lost 7 bases, J lost 6 bases, and 15 bases lay in between. In DNA, the CDR3 is TGTGCCAGCATCGGTACTTCAGACTCTGAAGCTTTCTTT. This gives the protein CASIGTSDSEAFF.

This clone was picked up a small number of times. V gene TRBV28 combines with J gene TRBJ1-5; D is unresolved. Trimming cost V 1 base and J 3 bases, with 10 bases left between them. The CDR3 extends over 15 amino acids. The germline CDR1 and CDR2 sequences are MDHEN and SYDVKM. This CDR3 is CASSLFPLLNQPQHF. CDR3 coding DNA: TGTGCCAGCAGTTTATTCCCCCTACTCAATCAGCCCCAGCATTTT. Supplemented by reference TRBV28 and TRBJ1-5, the full variable domain reads DVKVTQSSRYLVKRTGEKVFLECVQDMDHENMFWYRQDPGLGLRLIYFSYDVKMKEKGDIPEGYSVSREKKERFSLILESASTNQTSMYLCASSLFPLLNQPQHFGDGTRLSIL.

V and J are TRBV5-1 and TRBJ2-1; 9 bases are a match to TRBD2. There are 15 residues in the CDR3. CDR1 is SGHRS and CDR2 is YFSETQ in the germline V gene. V trimming: 1 base; J trimming: 5 bases; junction bases outside the gene matches: 4. Written as DNA, the CDR3 is TGCGCCAGCAGCTTGTATGGACTAGCGAACAATGAGCAGTTCTTC. This encodes CASSLYGLANNEQFF.